These 18 T cell receptor beta chains were sequenced from one sample in a study of cytomegalovirus exposure and HLA in healthy donors. Repertoires were generated with immunoSEQ multiplex PCR, while TCRdb's copy carries only in-frame clones and drops some. This table has more than 85,000 clones, 85% to 90% appearing once. The specimen sequenced was PBMCs. These receptor sequences come from a woman between 18 and 30 years old in good health and CMV-seropositive.

The rearrangement uses TRBV27 and TRBJ1-6; D remains ambiguous. V was cut by 6 bases and J by 8 bases, with 11 bases left in between. Germline values: CDR1 MNHEY, CDR2 SMNVEV (reference sequence). CDR3 length equals 13 residues. The CDR3 loop is CASRGPGHSPLHF. The CDR3 nucleotides are TGTGCCAGCAGAGGCCCTGGGCATTCACCCCTCCACTTT.

J is TRBJ2-7 and V is TRBV6-1; the match to TRBD1 covers 7 bases. V gave up 5 bases and J gave up 2 bases; unmatched junction bases: 9. Germline V gene lookup returns CDR1 MNHNS and CDR2 SASEGT. The CDR3 is 15 residues long. Written as DNA, the CDR3 is TGTGCCAGCAGTCCCCGTCGGCAGGGGGCCTACGAGCAGTACTTC. Translation gives CASSPRRQGAYEQYF.

J is TRBJ2-4 and V is TRBV18, with 7 bases that match TRBD2. Per the germline V gene, CDR1 is KGHSH and CDR2 is LQKENI. V was pared by 8 bases and J by 5 bases, with 9 bases of the junction left unmatched. This CDR3 is 14 amino acids long. CDR3 region: CASQREDDENIQYF. The DNA for the CDR3 is TGTGCCAGCCAACGGGAGGACGACGAAAACATTCAGTACTTC.

The V and J genes are TRBV2 and TRBJ2-7; 9 nucleotides align to TRBD2. The V gene's germline CDR1 is SNHLY and CDR2 FYNNEI. V lost 4 bases to trimming and J lost 2 bases; unmatched junction nucleotides: 6. The CDR3 has 15 residues. CDR3 DNA: TGTGCCAGCAGTGCTGAGCGGGAGGTTACCTACGAGCAGTACTTC. Protein product: CASSAEREVTYEQYF.

V is TRBV19 and J is TRBJ1-5, with TRBD1 matching over 8 bases. Germline CDR1 reads LNHDA; CDR2 reads SQIVND (reference sequence). The trim removed 6 bases at V and 4 bases at J, leaving 5 bases unmatched. The CDR3 is 14 amino acids. The CDR3 sequence is CASRRTGWNQPQHF. CDR3 nucleotides: TGTGCCAGTAGAAGGACAGGGTGGAATCAGCCCCAGCATTTT.

The V gene is TRBV5-6, the J gene TRBJ2-5, with 9 bases that match TRBD2. This CDR3 has 14 residues. The germline CDR1 and CDR2 sequences are SGHDT and YYEEEE. The trim removed 3 bases at V and 4 bases at J, leaving 4 bases unmatched. The CDR3 DNA reads as TGTGCCAGCAGCTCGGGACTAGCTTCAGAGACCCAGTACTTC. Translated, it gives CASSSGLASETQYF.

The rearrangement joins TRBV5-1 to TRBJ2-3; 9 bases agree with TRBD1. Germline V gene lookup returns CDR1 SGHRS and CDR2 YFSETQ. CDR3 length: 13 residues. V trimming: 3 bases; J trimming: 7 bases; junction bases outside the gene matches: 3. Here the CDR3 reads CASSSQGANTQYF. CDR3 DNA sequence: TGCGCCAGCAGCTCACAGGGGGCAAATACGCAGTATTTT.

The chain uses TRBV7-9 and TRBJ1-3, with D maybe TRBD1 (5 bases). V was clipped by 4 bases and J by 0 bases, with 19 bases between them. Germline V gene lookup returns CDR1 SEHNR and CDR2 FQNEAQ (reference sequence). This CDR3 region has 18 residues. CDR3 nucleotides: TGTGCCAGCAGCTCGTCGGCGGGGACCCCACTCTCTGGAAACACCATATATTTT. Translation: CASSSSAGTPLSGNTIYF.

The chain employs TRBV19 and TRBJ1-1; 7 nucleotides align to TRBD1. This CDR3 is 13 amino acids long. Germline values: CDR1 LNHDA, CDR2 SQIVND (reference sequence). The junction had 6 bases not matched to a gene; V was cut back by 5 bases and J by 6 bases. The CDR3: CASSSRGSAEAFF. CDR3 DNA sequence: TGTGCCAGTAGTTCCAGGGGGAGCGCTGAAGCTTTCTTT.

This clone was seen a single time. This chain uses TRBV2 with TRBJ2-4; 10 bases are a match to TRBD1. The CDR3 totals 17 residues. Per the germline V gene, CDR1 is SNHLY and CDR2 is FYNNEI. V shed 2 bases and J 8 bases; nucleotides not matched to a gene: 12. CDR3 protein: CASSELREGQGRDIQYF. Written as DNA, the CDR3 is TGTGCCAGCAGTGAACTTCGAGAGGGACAGGGGAGAGACATTCAGTACTTC.

V usage is TRBV2 and J usage is TRBJ1-5; D might be TRBD1 (6 bases). Trimming pared 0 bases from V and 5 bases from J, leaving 20 bases between. Germline CDR1 reads SNHLY; CDR2 reads FYNNEI. The CDR3 consists of 18 residues. As DNA, the CDR3 is TGTGCCAGCAGTGAAGCGGGAAGGGGGACCCCCTCTTATCAGCCCCAGCATTTT. It translates to CASSEAGRGTPSYQPQHF.

This chain links TRBV28 with TRBJ1-2; D unresolved. Germline loops: CDR1 MDHEN, CDR2 SYDVKM. V was trimmed by 3 bases and J by 4 bases, leaving 12 bases between them. The CDR3 runs to 14 residues. CDR3 amino acids: CASSFVHNGYGYTF. The DNA of the CDR3 is TGTGCCAGCAGTTTCGTCCACAATGGCTATGGCTACACCTTC.

This clone has only one observation. This sequence joins TRBV5-1 and TRBJ2-1; perhaps TRBD2 as D (5 bases). There are 14 residues in the CDR3. The V gene's germline CDR1 is SGHRS and CDR2 YFSETQ. V was clipped by 2 bases and J by 9 bases, with 15 bases between them. The CDR3 here is CASSLEGLHREQFF. DNA for the CDR3: TGCGCCAGCAGCTTAGAAGGACTCCACCGTGAGCAGTTCTTC.

The genes are TRBV5-6 and TRBJ2-3; 8 nucleotides match TRBD2. V lost 1 base and J lost 0; bases outside the gene matches: 7. CDR3 length: 17 amino acids. Germline lookup yields CDR1 SGHDT and CDR2 YYEEEE. CDR3 sequence reads: CASSLFASGLSTDTQYF. CDR3 in DNA: TGTGCCAGCAGCTTGTTCGCTAGCGGGCTTAGCACAGATACGCAGTATTTT. The variable domain in full, completed from reference TRBV5-6 and TRBJ2-3, reads DAGVTQSPTHLIKTRGQQVTLRCSPKSGHDTVSWYQQALGQGPQFIFQYYEEEERQRGNFPDRFSGHQFPNYSSELNVNALLLGDSALYLCASSLFASGLSTDTQYFGPGTRLTVL.

CDR3 sequence reads: CASSYGGTSSDTQYF. The CDR3 DNA sequence: TGTGCCAGCAGTTACGGGGGGACTAGTTCGGATACGCAGTATTTT. J is TRBJ2-3 and V is TRBV6-5, with 8 bases lining up with TRBD2. V lost 2 bases, J lost 6 bases, and 7 bases stayed unmatched. CDR1 and CDR2 from the germline V gene are MNHEY and SVGAGI. The CDR3 contains 15 residues.

The chain employs TRBV5-1 and TRBJ2-7; tentative D call: TRBD2 (5 bases). The CDR3 runs to 13 residues. Germline V lookup: CDR1 SGHRS, CDR2 YFSETQ. Between the trimmed V and J ends, which lost 3 bases and 3 bases, there was a span of 10 bases. CDR3 sequence (DNA): TGCGCCAGCAGCTCACCAGCGGACTACGAGCAGTACTTC. It yields the protein CASSSPADYEQYF.

The rearrangement uses TRBV5-4 and TRBJ1-4, with TRBD1 matching over 7 bases. The V and J ends lost 4 bases and 7 bases, in that order; junction bases with no gene match: 10. Looked up from germline, CDR1 is SGHNT and CDR2 is YYREEE (reference sequence). This CDR3 comprises 15 residues. CDR3 sequence (DNA): TGTGCCAGCAGCCAGAGGGGGCGCCAAGGTGAAAAACTGTTTTTT. It translates to CASSQRGRQGEKLFF.

The V call is TRBV11-3, the J call TRBJ2-3, with no clear D. This CDR3 comprises 13 residues. Between the trimmed V and J ends, which lost 1 base and 5 bases, there was a span of 7 bases. Per the germline V gene, CDR1 is SGHNT and CDR2 is YENEEA. The CDR3: CASSLGDKDTQYF. The CDR3 nucleotides are TGTGCCAGCAGCTTAGGAGATAAAGATACGCAGTATTTT.